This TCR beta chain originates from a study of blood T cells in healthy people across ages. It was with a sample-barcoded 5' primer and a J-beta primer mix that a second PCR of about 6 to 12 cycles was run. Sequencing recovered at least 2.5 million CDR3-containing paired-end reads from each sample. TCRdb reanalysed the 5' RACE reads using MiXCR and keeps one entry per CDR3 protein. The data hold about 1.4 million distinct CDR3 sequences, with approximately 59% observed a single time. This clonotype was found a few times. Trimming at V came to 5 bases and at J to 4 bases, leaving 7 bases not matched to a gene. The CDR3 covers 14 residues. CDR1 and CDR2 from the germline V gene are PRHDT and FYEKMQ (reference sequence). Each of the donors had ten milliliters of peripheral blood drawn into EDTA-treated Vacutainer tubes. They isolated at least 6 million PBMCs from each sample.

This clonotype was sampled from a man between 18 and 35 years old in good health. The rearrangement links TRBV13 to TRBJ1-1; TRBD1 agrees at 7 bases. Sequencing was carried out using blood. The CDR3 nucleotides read TGTGCCAGCAGCCCTAGGACAGGCGTCACTGAAGCTTTCTTT. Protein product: CASSPRTGVTEAFF.